The 15 T cell receptor beta chains below all came from one sample that was sequenced in a study of T cell responses to AZD1222 COVID-19 vaccine. Assay: immunoSEQ multiplex PCR; the TCRdb copy retains only in-frame clones and omits some. The sample carries 150,000 to 160,000 clones, 90% recorded once. This specimen consisted of peripheral blood, obtained on day 0 of AZD1222 vaccination. These receptors all stem from an adult in good health.

The rearrangement uses TRBV28 and TRBJ2-3; TRBD2 matches at 10 bases. Per germline, CDR1 MDHEN and CDR2 SYDVKM. This CDR3 contains 16 residues. Trimming cost V 10 bases and J 5 bases; bases outside gene matches: 15. CDR3 sequence: CATGALLAGEGDTQYF. CDR3 bases: TGTGCCACAGGGGCCCTCCTAGCGGGAGAGGGAGATACGCAGTATTTT.

This rearrangement joins TRBV28 to TRBJ1-6; 8 bases align to TRBD1. The CDR3 contains 15 residues. V lost 5 bases, J lost 5 bases, and 5 bases stayed unmatched. CDR1 and CDR2 (germline): MDHEN, SYDVKM. The CDR3 loop reads CASSGGTGDNSPLHF. For the CDR3, the DNA is TGTGCCAGCAGTGGAGGGACAGGCGATAATTCACCCCTCCACTTT.

The genes are TRBV5-1 and TRBJ2-2, with 8 bases identical to TRBD1. V trimming: 5 bases; J trimming: 4 bases; junction bases outside the gene matches: 10. Germline assignment: CDR1 SGHRS and CDR2 YFSETQ. The CDR3 spans 16 residues. This chain's CDR3 is CASSFTGGTGTGELFF. In nucleotides, the CDR3 is TGCGCCAGCAGTTTCACAGGGGGAACGGGCACCGGGGAGCTGTTTTTT.

V is TRBV6-5 and J is TRBJ2-7; 7 positions match TRBD2. The length of the CDR3 is 14 residues. The J segment lost 0 bases and the V segment lost 7 bases, leaving 6 bases of the junction unmatched. The germline CDR1 and CDR2 sequences are MNHEY and SVGAGI. The CDR3 nucleotides are TGTGCCAGCACCCCCCGGGACTACTCCTACGAGCAGTACTTC. This translates into CASTPRDYSYEQYF.

This clone was observed a handful of times. The chain combines TRBV4-2 with TRBJ2-3; 8 positions agree with TRBD2. With 1 base clipped from V and 4 bases from J, the junction kept 4 bases outside the gene matches. Germline CDR1 LGHNA, CDR2 YNFKEQ. The CDR3 length is 15 residues. This CDR3 reads CASSQAGGPSDTQYF. CDR3 coding DNA: TGTGCCAGCAGCCAAGCGGGAGGGCCCTCAGATACGCAGTATTTT.

The chain uses TRBV4-1 and TRBJ2-1, with 11 bases that match TRBD2. The V and J ends lost 1 base and 5 bases, in that order; junction bases with no gene match: 7. Germline loops: CDR1 MGHRA, CDR2 YSYEKL. The CDR3 loop spans 17 amino acids. CDR3 sequence reads: CASSQVNMGLADNEQFF. The DNA for the CDR3 is TGCGCCAGCAGCCAAGTTAACATGGGACTAGCGGACAATGAGCAGTTCTTC.

This clone was counted between two and nine times. The chain links TRBV2 to TRBJ2-7, with TRBD2 matching over 13 bases. The CDR3 runs to 15 residues. Germline V lookup: CDR1 SNHLY, CDR2 FYNNEI. V dropped 9 bases and J dropped 3; count of bases not matched to a gene: 8. The CDR3 nucleotides read TGTGCCAGTCGTTGGACTAGCGGGGGAGGCTACGAGCAGTACTTC. It specifies CASRWTSGGGYEQYF.

The rearrangement uses TRBV5-8 and TRBJ2-3; TRBD2 aligns across 7 bases. This CDR3 is built from 15 residues. V shed 1 base, J shed 0 bases, and the junction held 2 bases outside the gene matches. CDR1 SGHTS and CDR2 YDEGEE come from the germline V gene. The CDR3 DNA reads TGTGCCAGCAGCTTGTTTAGCGGGAGCACAGATACGCAGTATTTT. Encoded protein: CASSLFSGSTDTQYF.

This sequence joins TRBV28 and TRBJ2-2; D call uncertain. From germline, CDR1 is MDHEN and CDR2 SYDVKM. The CDR3 consists of 10 residues. Trimming shortened V by 8 bases and J by 7 bases, and 5 bases separated the two germline ends. The CDR3 region is CASASGELFF. The CDR3 DNA sequence: TGTGCCAGCGCCAGCGGGGAGCTGTTTTTT.

This chain links TRBV2 with TRBJ1-6, with unresolved D. Trimming shortened V by 8 bases and J by 7 bases, and 15 bases separated the two germline ends. In germline, CDR1 is SNHLY, CDR2 FYNNEI. This CDR3 has 14 amino acids. CDR3 protein: CASSRLGNNSPLHF. The CDR3 nucleotides are TGTGCCAGCTCCCGACTAGGAAACAATTCACCCCTCCACTTT.

V usage is TRBV7-9 and J usage is TRBJ1-1; D is perhaps TRBD1 (6 bases). CDR3 size: 14 residues. Per germline, CDR1 SEHNR and CDR2 FQNEAQ (reference sequence). V lost 4 bases, J lost 3 bases, and 12 bases lay in between. As DNA, the CDR3 is TGTGCCAGCAGCTCACAGGGATCGGACACTGAAGCTTTCTTT. Encoded protein: CASSSQGSDTEAFF.

The chain couples TRBV4-3 to TRBJ2-3; 7 bases line up with TRBD1. The germline gives CDR1 LGHNA, CDR2 YSLEER. The CDR3 length is 14 residues. V was pared by 0 bases and J by 5 bases, with 2 bases of the junction left unmatched. For the CDR3, the DNA is TGCGCCAGCAGCCAAGATCAGGGGGTAGATACGCAGTATTTT. It codes for CASSQDQGVDTQYF.

The chain links TRBV4-2 to TRBJ2-7; TRBD2 matches 10 bases. Germline values: CDR1 LGHNA, CDR2 YNFKEQ. V lost 3 bases and J lost 7; bases outside the gene matches: 15. CDR3 size: 17 residues. The CDR3 DNA reads TGTGCCAGCAGCCACCCCAGTGGGGCTAGCGGGAGCGAAGAGCAGTACTTC. Translated, it gives CASSHPSGASGSEEQYF.

In this sample, this clone turned up once. V is TRBV7-2 and J is TRBJ1-3; 10 nucleotides align to TRBD1. Germline CDR1 is SGHTA and CDR2 is FQGNSA. The CDR3 contains 16 residues. V shed 5 bases and J 2 bases; nucleotides not matched to a gene: 6. DNA of the CDR3: TGTGCCAGCAGCAGGCCGACAGGGGGCGCTGGAAACACCATATATTTT. It translates to CASSRPTGGAGNTIYF.

The chain couples TRBV20-1 to TRBJ2-7; D unresolved. Per germline, CDR1 DFQATT and CDR2 SNEGSKA (reference sequence). Between the trimmed V and J ends, which lost 6 bases and 2 bases, there was a span of 8 bases. This CDR3 has 11 amino acids. Here the CDR3 DNA reads TGCAGTGCCGGACGGGCCTACGAGCAGTACTTC. Encoded protein: CSAGRAYEQYF.